This T cell receptor beta chain was sequenced in a study of T cells in women clearing cervical HPV infection. Study details: For cases, blood was sampled a median around 150 days after lesion detection, interquartile range roughly 80 to 200 days.

Libraries were prepared by immunoSEQ multiplex PCR; TCRdb keeps only in-frame clonotypes and omits some of them. The specimen's table records more than 45,000 clones. About this clone: The antigen is undetermined. The CDR3 end lies 3 residues beyond the end of the read and is filled in from the germline J gene.

Trimming cost V 3 bases and J 4 bases, with 25 bases left between them. Germline assignment: CDR1 KGHSH and CDR2 LQKENI. This CDR3 spans 20 amino acids. General study findings and limits: Repertoire richness, not evenness, was significantly elevated in CIN3+ cases versus controls.

Cervical HPV DNA detected by MY09/MY11 PCR, typed by dot-blot. This TCR was recovered from a woman between 18 and 70 years old with a cervical HPV16 infection that either progressed to CIN3+ or cleared (not recorded which). The gene calls are TRBV18 and TRBJ2-6, with D maybe TRBD1 (6 bases). The sequenced material came from blood buffy coat. CDR3 sequence: CASSPSSILTGSAGANVLTF. The DNA read from the CDR3 is TGTGCCAGCTCACCCAGCTCGATATTAACAGGGTCCGCCGGGGCCAACGTC.